Listed below are T cell receptor beta chains from one sample, sequenced in a study of regulatory T cells in long-lasting Graves disease. TCRdb independently ran MiXCR on the multiplex PCR reads; one entry per CDR3 protein. The sample lists around 460,000 distinct CDR3 sequences, roughly 21% occurring once. Source: peripheral blood mononuclear cells (PBMCs), taken when the disease was refractory, from a patient treated with antithyroid drugs. The receptors come from a female donor with Graves disease. Both conserved end residues are part of each CDR3. Fields, in order: V gene, CDR3 protein.

TRBV19 | CASGGRGIYEQYF
TRBV20-1 | CRGRREPLKQYF
TRBV20-1 | CSAREGGDSPLHF
TRBV20-1 | CSARDPGQGADEQYF
TRBV28 | CASSGGQFQETQYF
TRBV28 | CATSSGDTEAFF
TRBV29-1 | CSVLTGTGELFF
TRBV7-6 | CASSLNSVRQGAGELFF
TRBV27 | CASSAVGDGYTF
TRBV6-1 | CASSTTPNTEAFF
TRBV11-2 | CASSFSPDAGGGDYGYTF
TRBV28 | CATQGSSETQYF
TRBV25-1 | CASEDVTGNAIYF
TRBV28 | CASSVGQGLGEQYF
TRBV7-9 | CASSYRLGRGYEKLFF
TRBV7-9 | CASSGTGTPKETQYF
TRBV14 | CASRPPGTWKTKNIQYF
TRBV20-1 | CSASLTGRQETQYF
TRBV7-8 | CASSLGGSLTGYTF
TRBV9 | CASSSAPGAVSSTDTQYF
TRBV7-2 | CASSLRRETVSYTF
TRBV29-1 | CSVAGTSGPYEQYF